This TCR beta chain came from a study of CD8 T cells in Susac syndrome. Study observations and caveats: An acknowledgment was made by the study that its TCR sequencing and HLA analysis involved relatively few individuals.

The CDR3 runs to 13 residues. V lost 7 bases to trimming and J lost 2 bases, with 9 bases between them. Germline V gives CDR1 LNHDA, CDR2 SQIVND (reference sequence). The T cells that were sequenced for TCR beta were CD8+ and CD4+ cells from blood. The CD8+ and CD4+ T cells were negatively isolated, with the TEMRA cells enriched by FACS. Regarding this clonotype: Its antigen is still unknown.

Reverse transcription of roughly 0.5 to 1 ug RNA was carried out with random hexamers. By means of immunoSEQ multiplex PCR, TCR beta CDR3 spanning 54 Vbeta and 13 Jbeta underwent amplification. TCRdb redid the calling of the immunoSEQ multiplex PCR reads with MiXCR, one entry per CDR3 protein. The data hold 150,000 to 250,000 distinct CDR3 sequences, with about 95% observed a single time. Source material: CD4+ T cells from PBMCs. The receptor was isolated from a human donor with multiple sclerosis. The J gene is TRBJ2-1, the V gene TRBV19, with TRBD2 as a possible D gene (5 bases). This CDR3 is CASKRAPYNEQFF. DNA of the CDR3: TGTGCCAGTAAGAGGGCTCCCTACAATGAGCAGTTCTTC.